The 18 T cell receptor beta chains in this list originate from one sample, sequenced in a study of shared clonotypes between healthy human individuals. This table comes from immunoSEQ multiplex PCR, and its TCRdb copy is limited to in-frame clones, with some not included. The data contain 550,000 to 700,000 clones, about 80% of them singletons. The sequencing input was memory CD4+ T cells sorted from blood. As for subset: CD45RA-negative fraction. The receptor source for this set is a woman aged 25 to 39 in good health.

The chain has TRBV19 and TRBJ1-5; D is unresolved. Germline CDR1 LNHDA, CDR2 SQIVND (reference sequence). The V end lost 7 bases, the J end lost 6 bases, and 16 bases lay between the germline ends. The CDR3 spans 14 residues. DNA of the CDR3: TGTGCCAGTAACTCACTTGGGGTGAGTCAGCCCCAGCATTTT. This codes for CASNSLGVSQPQHF.

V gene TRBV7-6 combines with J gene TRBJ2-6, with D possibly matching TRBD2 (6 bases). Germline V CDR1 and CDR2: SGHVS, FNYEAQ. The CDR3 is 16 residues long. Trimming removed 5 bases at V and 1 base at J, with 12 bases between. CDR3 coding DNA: TGTGCCAGCAGCGGTATCCGGGGGTCTGGGGCCAACGTCCTGACTTTC. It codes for CASSGIRGSGANVLTF.

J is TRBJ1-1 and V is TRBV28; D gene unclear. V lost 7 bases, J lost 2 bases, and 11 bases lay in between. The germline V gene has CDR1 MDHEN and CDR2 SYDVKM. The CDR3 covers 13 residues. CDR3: CASTKQLNTEAFF. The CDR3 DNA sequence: TGTGCCAGCACTAAGCAGTTAAACACTGAAGCTTTCTTT.

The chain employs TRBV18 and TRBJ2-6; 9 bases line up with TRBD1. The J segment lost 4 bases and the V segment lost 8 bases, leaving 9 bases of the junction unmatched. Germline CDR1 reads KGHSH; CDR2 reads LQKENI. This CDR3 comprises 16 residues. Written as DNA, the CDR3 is TGTGCCAGCACTCCGGGACAGGGTTCCGGGGCCAACGTCCTGACTTTC. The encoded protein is CASTPGQGSGANVLTF.

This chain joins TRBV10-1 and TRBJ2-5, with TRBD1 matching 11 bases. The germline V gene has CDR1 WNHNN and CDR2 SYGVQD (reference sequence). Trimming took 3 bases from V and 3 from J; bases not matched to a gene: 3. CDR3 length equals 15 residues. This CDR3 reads CASSDGQGAKETQYF. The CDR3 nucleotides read TGCGCCAGCAGTGACGGACAGGGGGCGAAAGAGACCCAGTACTTC.

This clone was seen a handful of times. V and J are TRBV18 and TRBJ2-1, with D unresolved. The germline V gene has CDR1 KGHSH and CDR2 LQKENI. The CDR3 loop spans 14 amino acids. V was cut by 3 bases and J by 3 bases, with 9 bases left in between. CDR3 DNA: TGTGCCAGCTCACCGGTGATCAACTACAATGAGCAGTTCTTC. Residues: CASSPVINYNEQFF.

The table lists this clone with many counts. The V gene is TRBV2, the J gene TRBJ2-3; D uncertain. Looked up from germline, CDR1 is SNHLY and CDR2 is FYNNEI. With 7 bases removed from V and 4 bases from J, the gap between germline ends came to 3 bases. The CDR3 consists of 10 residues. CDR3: CASNPDTQYF. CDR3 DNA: TGTGCCAGCAACCCAGATACGCAGTATTTT. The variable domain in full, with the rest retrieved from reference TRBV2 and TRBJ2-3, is EPEVTQTPSHQVTQMGQEVILRCVPISNHLYFYWYRQILGQKVEFLVSFYNNEISEKSEIFDDQFSVERPDGSNFTLKIRSTKLEDSAMYFCASNPDTQYFGPGTRLTVL.

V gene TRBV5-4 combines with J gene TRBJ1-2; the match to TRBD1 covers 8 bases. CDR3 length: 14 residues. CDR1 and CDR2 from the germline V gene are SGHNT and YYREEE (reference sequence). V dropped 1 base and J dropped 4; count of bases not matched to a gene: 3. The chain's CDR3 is CASSLQGAGYGYTF. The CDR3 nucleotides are TGTGCCAGCAGCTTGCAGGGGGCGGGCTATGGCTACACCTTC.

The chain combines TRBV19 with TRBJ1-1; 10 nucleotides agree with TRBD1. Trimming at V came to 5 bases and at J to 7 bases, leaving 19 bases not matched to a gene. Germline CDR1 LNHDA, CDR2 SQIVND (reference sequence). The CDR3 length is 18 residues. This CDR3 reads CASSPLHRDRGKFSEAFF. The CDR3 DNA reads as TGTGCCAGTAGTCCCCTTCACCGGGACAGGGGTAAATTCAGTGAAGCTTTCTTT.

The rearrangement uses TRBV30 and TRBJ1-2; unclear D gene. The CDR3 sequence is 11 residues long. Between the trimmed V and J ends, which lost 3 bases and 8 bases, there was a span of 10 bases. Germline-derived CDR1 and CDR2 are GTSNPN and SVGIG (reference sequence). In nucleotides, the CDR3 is TGTGCCTGGAGCATCTCGGGGGGCTACACCTTC. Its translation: CAWSISGGYTF.

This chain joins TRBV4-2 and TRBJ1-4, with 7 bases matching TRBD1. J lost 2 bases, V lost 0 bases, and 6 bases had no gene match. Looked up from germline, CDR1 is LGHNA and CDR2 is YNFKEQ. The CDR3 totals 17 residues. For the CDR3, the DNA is TGTGCCAGCAGCCAAGATTCCAGGGGGTACACTAATGAAAAACTGTTTTTT. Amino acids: CASSQDSRGYTNEKLFF.

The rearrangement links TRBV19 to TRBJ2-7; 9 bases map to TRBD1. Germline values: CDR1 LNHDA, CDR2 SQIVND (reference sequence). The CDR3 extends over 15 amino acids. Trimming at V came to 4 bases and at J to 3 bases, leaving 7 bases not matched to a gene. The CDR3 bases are TGTGCCAGTAGTAGTGCCGGGACAGGGTTCTACGAGCAGTACTTC. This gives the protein CASSSAGTGFYEQYF.

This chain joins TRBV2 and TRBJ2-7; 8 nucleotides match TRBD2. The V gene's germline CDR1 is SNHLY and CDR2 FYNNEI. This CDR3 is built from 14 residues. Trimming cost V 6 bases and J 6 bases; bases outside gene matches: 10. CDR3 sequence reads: CASRLSGSGGEQYF. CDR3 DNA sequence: TGTGCCAGCAGACTAAGCGGGAGCGGGGGCGAGCAGTACTTC.

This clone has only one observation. CDR3 in DNA: TGTGCCAGCAGTTTAATCGTCCGGGGGAGGGACTATGGCTACACCTTC. As protein: CASSLIVRGRDYGYTF. The gene calls are TRBV28 and TRBJ1-2, with TRBD1 as a possible D gene (5 bases). V lost 2 bases and J lost 3, with 16 bases in between. CDR1 MDHEN and CDR2 SYDVKM come from the germline V gene. The CDR3 is made up of 16 amino acids.

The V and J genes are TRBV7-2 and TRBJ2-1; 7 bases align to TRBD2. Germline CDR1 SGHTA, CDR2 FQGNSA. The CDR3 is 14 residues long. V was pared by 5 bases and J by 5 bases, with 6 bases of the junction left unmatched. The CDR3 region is CASSTRTSNNEQFF. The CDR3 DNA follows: TGTGCCAGCAGCACACGGACTAGTAACAATGAGCAGTTCTTC.

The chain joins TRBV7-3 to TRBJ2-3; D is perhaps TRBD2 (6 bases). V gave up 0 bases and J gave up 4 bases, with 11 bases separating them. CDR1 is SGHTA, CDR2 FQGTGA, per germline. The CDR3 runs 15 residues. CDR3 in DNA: TGTGCCAGCAGCTTAACGACTAGTTTGGCAGATACGCAGTATTTT. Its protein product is CASSLTTSLADTQYF.

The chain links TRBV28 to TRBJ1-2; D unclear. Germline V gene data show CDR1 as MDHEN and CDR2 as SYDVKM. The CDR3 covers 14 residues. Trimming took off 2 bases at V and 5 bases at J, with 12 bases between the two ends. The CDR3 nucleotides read TGTGCCAGCAGTTTAATCCGGGGTTCTTATGGCTACACCTTC. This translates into CASSLIRGSYGYTF.

The CDR3 protein is CASSPLGVRDGYTF. In DNA, the CDR3 is TGTGCCAGCAGTCCGCTGGGGGTCCGGGATGGCTACACCTTC. The V call is TRBV27, the J call TRBJ1-2; D is perhaps TRBD1 (5 bases). The CDR3 runs 14 residues. The germline V gene encodes CDR1 MNHEY and CDR2 SMNVEV (reference sequence). Trimming shortened V by 5 bases and J by 6 bases, and 16 bases separated the two germline ends.